This T cell receptor beta chain was sequenced in a study of vaccination and CD4 T cells after COVID-19. Study-level background: Overlapping spike peptides of SARS-CoV-2, HCoV-NL63, HCoV-OC43 and HCoV-229E were used, and cells were stimulated with them.

Points on this clonotype: Its specificity is unknown.

Findings of the study overall: Only post-vaccination samples contained a median approximately 86% of the reactive clones in convalescent patients. Median SARS-CoV-2-reactive clonotype numbers rose nonsignificantly, roughly 21 to 38.

An Oncomine TCR Beta short-read assay was used to sequence the DNA from cultured CD4+ T cells. TCRdb fed the PCR reads into MiXCR, producing one record per CDR3 protein. The sample lists 20,000 or so distinct CDR3 sequences; 40% to 50% were seen once. The treatment: approximately 9-day PBMC culture with coronavirus spike peptide pools or control peptides (ViraFEST assay). The source is a human donor with COVID-19. The sample consisted of cultured CD4+ T cells from blood.

CDR3 amino acids: CASSADRKWQYF. In DNA, the CDR3 is TGTGCCAGCAGCGCGGACAGGAAGTGGCAGTACTTC. The V call is TRBV2, the J call TRBJ2-7; 7 nucleotides line up with TRBD1. Germline lookup yields CDR1 SNHLY and CDR2 FYNNEI. The CDR3 contains 12 residues. The J segment lost 9 bases and the V segment lost 6 bases, leaving 8 bases of the junction unmatched.